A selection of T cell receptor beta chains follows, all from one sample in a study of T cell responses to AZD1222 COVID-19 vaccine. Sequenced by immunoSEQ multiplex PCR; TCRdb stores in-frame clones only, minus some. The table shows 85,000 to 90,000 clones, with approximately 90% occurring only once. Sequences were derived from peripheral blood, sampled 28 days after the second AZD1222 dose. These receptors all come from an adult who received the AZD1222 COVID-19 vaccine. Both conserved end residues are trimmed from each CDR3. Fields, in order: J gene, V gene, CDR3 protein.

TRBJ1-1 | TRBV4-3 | ASSQDSGGLLVNTEAF
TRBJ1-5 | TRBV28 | ASSFRGSRRPQH
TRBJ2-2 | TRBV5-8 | ASSLAVVRRTGELF
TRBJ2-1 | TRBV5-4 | ASSFETPNNEQF
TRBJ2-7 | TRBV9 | ASSDHGTGDEQY
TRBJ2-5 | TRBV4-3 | ASSQGAGGETQY
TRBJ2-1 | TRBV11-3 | ASSLGPLLGYNEQF
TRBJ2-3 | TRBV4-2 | ASSRETSTDTQY
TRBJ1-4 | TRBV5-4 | ASSLGKASEKLF
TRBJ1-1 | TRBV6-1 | ASSERTPNTEAF
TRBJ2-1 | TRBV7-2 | ASSLVIGNNEQF
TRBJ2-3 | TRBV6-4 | ASSSRGDTQY
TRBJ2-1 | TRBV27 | ASSIESSGAHYNEQF
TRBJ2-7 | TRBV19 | ASSMSYEQY
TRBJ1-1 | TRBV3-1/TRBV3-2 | ASSARQGSQIEAF
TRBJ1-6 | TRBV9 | ASSGHPSDRPIRSSYNSPLH
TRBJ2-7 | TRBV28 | ASSFVQALEQY
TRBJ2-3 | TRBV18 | ASSPNGGATDTQY
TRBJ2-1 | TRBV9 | ASSVGGVHEQF
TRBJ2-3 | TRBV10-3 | AISESDFTQY
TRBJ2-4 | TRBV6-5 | ATDRGLAKNIQY
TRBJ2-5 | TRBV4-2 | ASSQGTQAEGLQETQY
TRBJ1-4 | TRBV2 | ASSVATNEKLF
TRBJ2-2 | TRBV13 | ASSLGLAGYVGELF
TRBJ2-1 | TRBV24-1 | ATSDFFQGGSYNEQF
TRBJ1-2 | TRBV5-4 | ASSEVGGLKDYGYT
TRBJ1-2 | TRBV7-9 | ASSSRLQRYGYT
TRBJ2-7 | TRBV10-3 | AISGGGLYEQY
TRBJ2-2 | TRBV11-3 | ASSQQGAGELF
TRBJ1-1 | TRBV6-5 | ASRQGAPGTEAF
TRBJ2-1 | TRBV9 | ASSRTGHLIDEQF
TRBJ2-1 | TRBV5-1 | ASSPPASGGANEQF
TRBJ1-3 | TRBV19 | ASSMMGFSGNTIY
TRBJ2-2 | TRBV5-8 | ASSGQGTGELF
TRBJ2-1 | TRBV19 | ASSPTGTGGRNEQF
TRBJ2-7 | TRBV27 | ASSFYRGPYEQY
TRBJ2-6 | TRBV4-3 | ASSLDISGANVLT
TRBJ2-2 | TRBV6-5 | ASSYSVGGRTGELF
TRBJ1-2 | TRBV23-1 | ASSQEVTGYT
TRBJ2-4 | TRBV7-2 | ASSVGIPKNIQY
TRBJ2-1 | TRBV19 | ASILTSGGGEQF
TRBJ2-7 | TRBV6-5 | ASSYSRHNSYEQY
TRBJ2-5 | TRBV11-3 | ASSLGPGETQY
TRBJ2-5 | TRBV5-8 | ASSSGQGGETQY
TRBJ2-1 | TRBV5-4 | ASSRSASGGTQGNEQF
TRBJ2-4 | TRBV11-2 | ASSLEWKNIQY
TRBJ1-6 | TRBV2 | ASRPIWNAVDNSPLH
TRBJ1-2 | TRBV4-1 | ASSHAGTGIYGYT
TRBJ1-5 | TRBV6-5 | ASSLDGDQPQH
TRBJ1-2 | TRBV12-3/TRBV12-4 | ASGVTGIYGYT
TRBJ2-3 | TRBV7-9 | ASSLPRQGAGDTQY
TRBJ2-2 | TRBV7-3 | ASSLLGFGTGELF
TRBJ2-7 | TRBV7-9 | ASSLVGGQRPYEQY
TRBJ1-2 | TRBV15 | ATSRGPQDGYT